This is a list of T cell receptor beta chains from one sample in a study of cytomegalovirus exposure and HLA in healthy donors. Here immunoSEQ multiplex PCR was the method, and the copy in TCRdb shows in-frame clones only, minus some. The table lists 150,000 to 200,000 clones, 91% of them singletons. Sequences were obtained from PBMCs. These receptors all stem from a woman in her late teens or twenties in good health and CMV-seropositive. CDR3s include the opening cysteine and the closing phenylalanine or tryptophan. The order of the fields is J gene, clone size, V gene, D gene, CDR3 protein, CDR3 DNA. D genes are given only for firm matches. Expanded clones are given a class, and other clones once, few, many or no size at all.

j_gene: TRBJ2-1; abundance: NA; v_gene: TRBV7-3; d_gene: TRBD2; CDR3aa: CASSTGGLAGVNEQFF; CDR3nt: TGTGCCAGCAGCACAGGCGGACTAGCGGGAGTAAATGAGCAGTTCTTC
j_gene: TRBJ2-5; abundance: NA; v_gene: TRBV5-1; d_gene: TRBD2; CDR3aa: CASSHSGGETQYF; CDR3nt: TGCGCCAGCAGCCATAGCGGGGGAGAGACCCAGTACTTC
j_gene: TRBJ2-6; abundance: NA; v_gene: TRBV7-2; d_gene: NA; CDR3aa: CASSRTTTGTLTF; CDR3nt: TGTGCCAGCAGCCGCACAACGACGGGGACACTGACTTTC
j_gene: TRBJ1-5; abundance: few; v_gene: TRBV30; d_gene: NA; CDR3aa: CAWSIQGSQPQHF; CDR3nt: TGTGCCTGGAGTATCCAGGGAAGTCAGCCCCAGCATTTT
j_gene: TRBJ2-7; abundance: NA; v_gene: TRBV28; d_gene: TRBD2; CDR3aa: CASSSGTKYREQYF; CDR3nt: TGTGCCAGCAGTTCCGGGACTAAGTACCGCGAGCAGTACTTC
j_gene: TRBJ2-7; abundance: NA; v_gene: TRBV11-2; d_gene: NA; CDR3aa: CASSFEHGEYEQYF; CDR3nt: TGTGCCAGCAGCTTCGAACACGGGGAATACGAGCAGTACTTC
j_gene: TRBJ2-3; abundance: NA; v_gene: TRBV29-1; d_gene: TRBD2; CDR3aa: CSVGGGVGPDTQYF; CDR3nt: TGCAGCGTTGGGGGGGGAGTTGGCCCAGATACGCAGTATTTT
j_gene: TRBJ1-4; abundance: NA; v_gene: TRBV6-1; d_gene: TRBD1; CDR3aa: CASSEIGGEGEKLFF; CDR3nt: TGTGCCAGCAGTGAAATAGGGGGCGAAGGAGAAAAACTGTTTTTT
j_gene: TRBJ2-7; abundance: NA; v_gene: TRBV6-1; d_gene: NA; CDR3aa: CASRAGGSYEQYF; CDR3nt: TGTGCCAGCCGAGCCGGAGGATCCTACGAGCAGTACTTC
j_gene: TRBJ2-7; abundance: once; v_gene: TRBV28; d_gene: TRBD2; CDR3aa: CASSSPRLAGTYEQYF; CDR3nt: TGTGCCAGCAGTTCGCCTAGACTAGCGGGCACCTACGAGCAGTACTTC
j_gene: TRBJ1-2; abundance: NA; v_gene: TRBV30; d_gene: TRBD1; CDR3aa: CAWTPGGYYGYTF; CDR3nt: TGTGCCTGGACCCCAGGGGGCTATTATGGCTACACCTTC
j_gene: TRBJ1-2; abundance: NA; v_gene: TRBV7-8; d_gene: NA; CDR3aa: CASSLVAPTGNPRGYGYTF; CDR3nt: TGTGCCAGCAGCTTAGTCGCACCTACAGGGAATCCTCGGGGCTATGGCTACACCTTC
j_gene: TRBJ2-2; abundance: NA; v_gene: TRBV11-3; d_gene: NA; CDR3aa: CASSPGNPTGELFF; CDR3nt: TGTGCCAGCAGCCCCGGGAATCCCACCGGGGAGCTGTTTTTT
j_gene: TRBJ2-7; abundance: NA; v_gene: TRBV28; d_gene: TRBD2; CDR3aa: CASSLLSKAGSYEQYF; CDR3nt: TGTGCCAGCAGTTTATTATCCAAAGCGGGGTCCTACGAGCAGTACTTC
j_gene: TRBJ1-5; abundance: NA; v_gene: TRBV5-3; d_gene: NA; CDR3aa: CARSLVGTLYSNQPQHF; CDR3nt: TGTGCCAGAAGCTTGGTCGGGACACTGTATAGCAATCAGCCCCAGCATTTT
j_gene: TRBJ2-7; abundance: NA; v_gene: TRBV15; d_gene: TRBD2; CDR3aa: CATSSSGGLAGAEQYF; CDR3nt: TGTGCCACCAGCAGCAGTGGGGGACTAGCGGGAGCCGAGCAGTACTTC
j_gene: TRBJ2-7; abundance: NA; v_gene: TRBV9; d_gene: TRBD2; CDR3aa: CASSASGGMGEQYF; CDR3nt: TGTGCCAGCAGCGCTAGCGGAGGGATGGGCGAGCAGTACTTC
j_gene: TRBJ1-2; abundance: NA; v_gene: TRBV5-1; d_gene: NA; CDR3aa: CASSLVQGNYGYTF; CDR3nt: TGCGCCAGCAGCTTGGTACAGGGAAACTATGGCTACACCTTC
j_gene: TRBJ1-1; abundance: NA; v_gene: TRBV5-4; d_gene: TRBD1; CDR3aa: CASSTGPGTVNTEAFF; CDR3nt: TGTGCCAGCAGCACAGGACCGGGGACAGTGAACACTGAAGCTTTCTTT
j_gene: TRBJ1-1; abundance: NA; v_gene: TRBV6-1; d_gene: TRBD1; CDR3aa: CASRSSQGVSEAFF; CDR3nt: TGTGCCAGCAGATCCTCACAGGGGGTCTCTGAAGCTTTCTTT
j_gene: TRBJ1-5; abundance: NA; v_gene: TRBV27; d_gene: NA; CDR3aa: CASGSAGARHSNQPQHF; CDR3nt: TGTGCCAGCGGATCCGCAGGGGCCCGTCATAGCAATCAGCCCCAGCATTTT
j_gene: TRBJ2-7; abundance: NA; v_gene: TRBV5-3; d_gene: TRBD2; CDR3aa: CARSSTITSGREQYF; CDR3nt: TGTGCCAGAAGCTCTACGATTACTAGCGGACGCGAGCAGTACTTC
j_gene: TRBJ2-3; abundance: NA; v_gene: TRBV9; d_gene: TRBD2; CDR3aa: CASSPRGVADTQYF; CDR3nt: TGTGCCAGCAGCCCCCGGGGGGTCGCAGATACGCAGTATTTT
j_gene: TRBJ1-4; abundance: NA; v_gene: TRBV2; d_gene: TRBD1; CDR3aa: CASSGQGARLFF; CDR3nt: TGTGCCAGCAGTGGACAGGGGGCCCGTCTGTTTTTT
j_gene: TRBJ1-1; abundance: NA; v_gene: TRBV28; d_gene: NA; CDR3aa: CASSTAAGAFF; CDR3nt: TGTGCCAGCAGCACAGCAGCGGGAGCTTTCTTT
j_gene: TRBJ2-6; abundance: NA; v_gene: TRBV5-8; d_gene: NA; CDR3aa: CASRVGGANVLTF; CDR3nt: TGTGCCAGCAGGGTCGGTGGGGCCAACGTCCTGACTTTC